This passage covers 18 T cell receptor beta chains from one sample sequenced in a study of early stage breast cancer tumors. Profiling relied on immunoSEQ multiplex PCR, and the TCRdb table lists in-frame clones only, not all of them. This repertoire shows about 28,000 clones, about 80% found once; its top ten account for roughly 13%. Sequenced input: blood. These receptor sequences come from a person between 60 and 69 years old with breast cancer.

The chain has TRBV15 and TRBJ2-7; 10 bases are shared with TRBD2. V gave up 4 bases and J gave up 3 bases; unmatched junction bases: 6. The CDR3 spans 15 residues. The germline CDR1 and CDR2 sequences are LNHNV and YYDKDF (reference sequence). This chain's CDR3 is CATSTVGLADYEQYF. CDR3 DNA: TGTGCCACCAGCACCGTCGGACTAGCGGACTACGAGCAGTACTTC.

The CDR3 reads CASSLPGQGMLGYGYTF. DNA of the CDR3: TGTGCCAGCAGCCTGCCGGGACAGGGAATGTTGGGCTATGGCTACACCTTC. The rearrangement joins TRBV7-9 to TRBJ1-2, with 9 bases matching TRBD1. With V trimmed by 5 bases and J by 4 bases, 14 bases remained unmatched. The CDR3 runs 17 residues. Germline V CDR1 and CDR2: SEHNR, FQNEAQ (reference sequence).

The table lists this clone with a count of one. The rearrangement joins TRBV6-5 to TRBJ2-2; 9 positions agree with TRBD2. The CDR3 loop spans 15 amino acids. V dropped 6 bases and J dropped 1; count of bases not matched to a gene: 3. Germline V gene lookup returns CDR1 MNHEY and CDR2 SVGAGI. CDR3 bases: TGTGCCAGCAGCCTAGCGGGAATGAACACCGGGGAGCTGTTTTTT. Translation: CASSLAGMNTGELFF.

This clone was observed a single time. This chain links TRBV27 with TRBJ2-1, with D perhaps matching TRBD1 (6 bases). CDR3 length: 14 residues. CDR1 and CDR2 (germline): MNHEY, SMNVEV (reference sequence). Trimming left V 7 bases short and J 5 bases short, with 15 bases between. This CDR3 reads CASIRSRGNNEQFF. CDR3 in DNA: TGTGCCAGCATTAGGAGCAGGGGAAACAATGAGCAGTTCTTC.

The chain joins TRBV18 to TRBJ2-1; 15 bases are shared with TRBD2. Unmatched junction bases numbered 1, after V lost 3 bases and J lost 7 bases. The germline CDR1 and CDR2 sequences are KGHSH and LQKENI. CDR3 length: 15 amino acids. CDR3 nucleotide sequence: TGTGCCAGCTCACCCGGGACTAGCGGGAGGAATGAGCAGTTCTTC. This encodes CASSPGTSGRNEQFF.

V and J are TRBV18 and TRBJ1-4; tentatively, D is TRBD1 (5 bases). Deletions cut 3 bases from V and 2 bases from J, with 13 bases between. This CDR3 comprises 16 residues. Germline V gene data show CDR1 as KGHSH and CDR2 as LQKENI. CDR3 bases: TGTGCCAGCTCACCGGGCGCAGGGTTCACTAATGAAAAACTGTTTTTT. Its protein product is CASSPGAGFTNEKLFF.

This clone was seen a single time. V usage is TRBV4-1 and J usage is TRBJ2-2; TRBD1 aligns across 7 bases. The CDR3 runs to 15 residues. J lost 1 base, V lost 4 bases, and 3 bases had no gene match. CDR1 is MGHRA, CDR2 YSYEKL, per germline. The CDR3 bases are TGCGCCAGCAGCCCCGGGACAGTGAACACCGGGGAGCTGTTTTTT. Its translation: CASSPGTVNTGELFF.

The V gene is TRBV6-6, the J gene TRBJ2-3, with D perhaps matching TRBD2 (5 bases). CDR1 and CDR2 from the germline V gene are MNHNY and SVGAGI (reference sequence). This CDR3 spans 13 amino acids. V lost 5 bases and J 4 bases, leaving 10 bases between the germline ends. DNA for the CDR3: TGTGCCAGCAGTAAACTAGTTCCAGATACGCAGTATTTT. Encoded protein: CASSKLVPDTQYF.

CDR3 nucleotide sequence: TGCGCCAGCAGCCCCGGACAGTGGACCAACGGCTACGAGCAGTACTTC. Amino acids: CASSPGQWTNGYEQYF. V gene TRBV5-1 combines with J gene TRBJ2-7; possible D gene TRBD1, 6 bases. CDR1 is SGHRS, CDR2 YFSETQ, per germline. The CDR3 totals 16 residues. Trimming stripped 4 bases from V and 3 bases from J, with 20 bases between.

The genes are TRBV4-2 and TRBJ1-2; 7 bases map to TRBD1. Germline CDR1 is LGHNA and CDR2 is YNFKEQ. The V segment lost 6 bases and the J segment 5 bases; nucleotides outside the gene matches: 9. This CDR3 region has 14 residues. The CDR3 loop is CASRNIGGQYGYTF. CDR3 DNA sequence: TGTGCCAGCAGAAATATAGGGGGCCAGTATGGCTACACCTTC.

This chain links TRBV7-3 with TRBJ1-3, with D perhaps matching TRBD1 (5 bases). This CDR3 region has 20 residues. Germline lookup yields CDR1 SGHTA and CDR2 FQGTGA. V dropped 2 bases and J dropped 0 bases, with 23 bases sitting between them. The DNA of the CDR3 is TGTGCCAGCAGCTTATATTCCGGCCAGGGAGGTCGGGGCTCTGGAAACACCATATATTTT. Residues: CASSLYSGQGGRGSGNTIYF.

The gene calls are TRBV7-9 and TRBJ1-1; maybe TRBD1 (5 bases). CDR3 length: 13 residues. Deletions cut 4 bases from V and 1 base from J, with 7 bases between. The germline V gene encodes CDR1 SEHNR and CDR2 FQNEAQ (reference sequence). Here the CDR3 DNA reads TGTGCCAGCAGCTGGGGGGGGAACACTGAAGCTTTCTTT. Amino acid sequence: CASSWGGNTEAFF.

The chain carries TRBV30 and TRBJ2-7; TRBD2 is a possible D gene (5 bases). CDR3 length: 15 residues. The germline gives CDR1 GTSNPN, CDR2 SVGIG (reference sequence). V lost 0 bases, J lost 2 bases, and 14 bases lay in between. The CDR3 here is CAWSVEYWETYEQYF. For the CDR3, the DNA is TGTGCCTGGAGTGTAGAGTACTGGGAGACCTACGAGCAGTACTTC.

The rearrangement uses TRBV19 and TRBJ2-3, with TRBD2 matching over 12 bases. Losses at the gene ends were 5 bases for V and 2 bases for J; bases not matched to a gene: 5. Germline V lookup: CDR1 LNHDA, CDR2 SQIVND (reference sequence). The CDR3 runs 16 residues. This CDR3 is CASSPGLAGITDTQYF. The CDR3 coding sequence is TGTGCCAGTAGTCCTGGACTAGCGGGGATCACAGATACGCAGTATTTT. Supplemented by reference TRBV19 and TRBJ2-3, the full variable domain reads DGGITQSPKYLFRKEGQNVTLSCEQNLNHDAMYWYRQDPGQGLRLIYYSQIVNDFQKGDIAEGYSVSREKKESFPLTVTSAQKNPTAFYLCASSPGLAGITDTQYFGPGTRLTVL.

The chain joins TRBV5-6 to TRBJ2-7, with 10 bases matching TRBD1. V lost 0 bases and J lost 1; bases outside the gene matches: 4. Germline V CDR1 and CDR2: SGHDT, YYEEEE. This CDR3 comprises 16 residues. The CDR3 is CASSLAGQGKSYEQYF. The DNA for the CDR3 is TGTGCCAGCAGCTTGGCGGGACAGGGGAAATCCTACGAGCAGTACTTC.

The rearrangement uses TRBV29-1 and TRBJ2-1, with 15 bases matching TRBD2. This CDR3 has 16 amino acids. The V segment lost 4 bases and the J segment 9 bases; nucleotides outside the gene matches: 10. Germline V lookup: CDR1 SQVTM, CDR2 ANQGSEA. The CDR3 region is CSVVGGGLAGGSEQFF. The CDR3 DNA follows: TGCAGCGTTGTGGGGGGTGGACTAGCGGGAGGGAGTGAGCAGTTCTTC.

This clone was counted only a few times. The identical CDR3 is also encoded by other nucleotide sequences in the sample. The chain combines TRBV7-2 with TRBJ2-7; no definite D call. V gave up 3 bases and J gave up 4 bases, with 4 bases separating them. CDR3 length: 11 residues. Germline V CDR1 and CDR2: SGHTA, FQGNSA. CDR3: CASSFLYEQYF. Here the CDR3 DNA reads TGTGCCAGCAGCTTCTTATACGAGCAGTACTTC.

DNA of the CDR3: TGCGCCAGCAGCCGGACAGACTTGAACACTGAAGCTTTCTTT. Translating it yields CASSRTDLNTEAFF. The chain is built from TRBV5-1 and TRBJ1-1; weak D call: TRBD1 (6 bases). Trimming took off 4 bases at V and 0 bases at J, with 10 bases between the two ends. Germline CDR1 is SGHRS and CDR2 is YFSETQ. The CDR3 is 14 amino acids.